The 4 T cell receptor beta chains below all came from one sample that was sequenced in a study of identical twins. MiXCR, applied by TCRdb to the 5' RACE reads, yields one record per CDR3 protein. Found here are 600,000 to 850,000 distinct CDR3 sequences, roughly 18% of them singletons; the top ten hold 13%. This sample also belongs to another study, concerning T cells expressing NK-cell markers.

Sequenced: PBMCs. Receptors originate from a woman under 30 in good health.

The V call is TRBV12-5, the J call TRBJ2-1, with 9 bases lining up with TRBD1. Germline CDR1 LGHNT, CDR2 FRNRAP. Unmatched junction bases numbered 5, after V lost 2 bases and J lost 6 bases. This CDR3 region has 15 residues. The CDR3 sequence is CASGLRDRDGNEQFF. For the CDR3, the DNA is TGTGCTAGTGGTTTGAGGGACAGGGACGGCAATGAGCAGTTCTTC.

There are a few counts of this clonotype. The V call is TRBV7-9, the J call TRBJ2-7; D might be TRBD1 (5 bases). Trimming pared 4 bases from V and 1 base from J, leaving 14 bases between. Germline CDR1 and CDR2: SEHNR and FQNEAQ (reference sequence). This CDR3 spans 15 amino acids. The CDR3 loop reads CASSSHPGFSYEQYF. CDR3 nucleotides: TGTGCCAGCAGCTCGCACCCAGGGTTTTCCTACGAGCAGTACTTC.

This clonotype was recorded at least ten times. CDR3 residues: CSAEGQVLDEQYF. CDR3 sequence (DNA): TGCAGTGCGGAGGGACAGGTCCTTGACGAGCAGTACTTC. This chain links TRBV20-1 with TRBJ2-7, with 8 bases fitting TRBD1. Trimming cost V 6 bases and J 5 bases; bases outside gene matches: 9. Germline V gene data show CDR1 as DFQATT and CDR2 as SNEGSKA (reference sequence). The CDR3 sequence is 13 residues long.

This chain joins TRBV6-2 or TRBV6-3 and TRBJ1-6; 10 bases match TRBD1. The CDR3 runs 15 residues. Germline V gene sequence: CDR1 MNHEY, CDR2 SVGEGT. Trimming at V came to 6 bases and at J to 7 bases, leaving 6 bases not matched to a gene. CDR3 nucleotide sequence: TGTGCCAGCAGCGAACCGGGACAGGGGAATTCACCCCTCCACTTT. Encoded protein: CASSEPGQGNSPLHF.